A selection of T cell receptor beta chains follows, all from one sample in a study of blood T cell repertoires in COVID-19. The protocol was immunoSEQ multiplex PCR, while the TCRdb copy is restricted to in-frame clones and leaves out a portion. This sample carries about 92,000 clones, around three quarters of them seen once, and the ten largest clones take roughly 8.4%. The sequencing input was peripheral blood. The receptor source for this set is a man aged 45-65 years who had recovered from COVID-19. CDR3s include the opening cysteine and the closing phenylalanine or tryptophan. The D gene is left open where the match is weak. Clone sizes are given selectively: once, few, many, or a class where the clone is expanded.

d_call	v_call	j_call	cdr3_length	clone_size	cdr3_nt	cdr3_aa
NA	TRBV7-2	TRBJ1-1	17	many	TGTGCCAGCAGCTCCCCCCTGGGGTGGGGCGCTGACACTGAAGCTTTCTTT	CASSSPLGWGADTEAFF
TRBD1	TRBV9	TRBJ2-5	15	NA	TGTGCCAGCAGCGTAGTCGGGACAGTCCAAGAGACCCAGTACTTC	CASSVVGTVQETQYF
TRBD2	TRBV5-6	TRBJ2-3	18	once	TGTGCCAGCAGCTCCTCCCTATGGGGGGGACTTAGCACAGATACGCAGTATTTT	CASSSSLWGGLSTDTQYF
NA	TRBV30	TRBJ1-5	15	NA	TGTGCCTGGAGTGTAGGGGAATGGGGCAATCAGCCCCAGCATTTT	CAWSVGEWGNQPQHF
TRBD1	TRBV19	TRBJ1-2	16	once	TGTGCCAGTCATCCCCCCCTCGACAGGGGGAACTATGGCTACACCTTC	CASHPPLDRGNYGYTF
NA	TRBV4-1	TRBJ1-1	14	NA	TGCGCCAGCAGTGAAACGGGGGTGAACACTGAAGCTTTCTTT	CASSETGVNTEAFF
TRBD1	TRBV30	TRBJ1-1	14	NA	TGTGCCTGGAGTGTAAGTTCCCTGACAGGGTTAGCTTTCTTT	CAWSVSSLTGLAFF
NA	TRBV6-6	TRBJ1-4	14	NA	TGTGCCAGCAGGGACCCGGGGGTAGATGAAAAACTGTTTTTT	CASRDPGVDEKLFF
NA	TRBV19	TRBJ2-7	14	NA	TGTGCCAGTAGTATCGGGGTCGTCGCCTACGAGCAGTACTTC	CASSIGVVAYEQYF
NA	TRBV7-2	TRBJ2-3	14	NA	TGTGCCAGCAGCTTAGTAAGCAGGGGAGATACGCAGTATTTT	CASSLVSRGDTQYF
NA	TRBV3-1/TRBV3-2	TRBJ1-1	15	NA	TGTGCCAGCAGCCAAGATCTTTACAGGAACACTGAAGCTTTCTTT	CASSQDLYRNTEAFF
NA	TRBV25-1	TRBJ1-5	15	NA	TGTGCCAGCAGTGATCCAGGCAGACCCAATCAGCCCCAGCATTTT	CASSDPGRPNQPQHF
TRBD1	TRBV27	TRBJ1-2	13	once	TGTGCCAGCAGTCCATACACAGGGGAAGGCTACACCTTC	CASSPYTGEGYTF
NA	TRBV6-5	TRBJ2-2	11	NA	TGTGCCAGCACCTCCCTTGGGGAGCTGTTTTTT	CASTSLGELFF
NA	TRBV19	TRBJ1-5	15	NA	TGTGCCAGTAGTTCTCGACTGATTAGCAATCAGCCCCAGCATTTT	CASSSRLISNQPQHF
NA	TRBV18	TRBJ1-1	12	NA	TGTGCCAGCTCACCATGGGGGGCTGAAGCTTTCTTT	CASSPWGAEAFF
TRBD2	TRBV27	TRBJ2-1	18	NA	TGTGCCAGCAGTTTATCGGTTCTAGCGGGAGGGCCAGTTGGTGAGCAGTTCTTC	CASSLSVLAGGPVGEQFF
TRBD1	TRBV6-6	TRBJ1-4	13	once	TGTGCCAGCACCCGGGACAGCAATGAAAAACTGTTTTTT	CASTRDSNEKLFF
TRBD2	TRBV19	TRBJ2-1	15	NA	TGTGCCAGCAGATTAGCGGGAGGGCCCTACAATGAGCAGTTCTTC	CASRLAGGPYNEQFF
NA	TRBV9	TRBJ1-2	14	NA	TGTGCCAGCAGCAACGGGGGGCAGGGAGGTGGCTACACCTTC	CASSNGGQGGGYTF
NA	TRBV11-2	TRBJ2-1	15	NA	TGTGCCAGCAGCGTAACCGGGAGTTTGCCCCATGAGCAGTTCTTC	CASSVTGSLPHEQFF
NA	TRBV7-9	TRBJ1-2	11	NA	TGTGCCAGCAGCTCCCTACGGGGCTACACCTTC	CASSSLRGYTF
TRBD1	TRBV9	TRBJ1-2	14	NA	TGTGCCAGCAGCGGAGGGACAGGGGTTTATGGCTACACCTTC	CASSGGTGVYGYTF
NA	TRBV7-9	TRBJ1-6	15	NA	TGTGCCAGCAGCTTAGGGGAGCAACCTAATTCACCCCTCCACTTT	CASSLGEQPNSPLHF
NA	TRBV3-1/TRBV3-2	TRBJ1-5	15	few	TGTGCCAGCAGCCAAGATCGCGGCCACAATCAGCCCCAGCATTTT	CASSQDRGHNQPQHF
NA	TRBV29-1	TRBJ2-5	15	once	TGCAGCGTTGTAGGTTTAGACACATATCTAGAGACCCAGTACTTC	CSVVGLDTYLETQYF
TRBD1	TRBV30	TRBJ2-7	12	once	TGTGCCCTTCGGACAGGGGGCCTCGAGCAGTACTTC	CALRTGGLEQYF
TRBD2	TRBV11-3	TRBJ2-5	15	NA	TGTGCCAGCAGCCCAGGACTAGCGCTAAAAGAGACCCAGTACTTC	CASSPGLALKETQYF
TRBD1	TRBV27	TRBJ1-1	14	NA	TGTGCCAGCAATCTAAGGGGGACAGACACTGAAGCTTTCTTT	CASNLRGTDTEAFF
TRBD1	TRBV10-3	TRBJ2-3	15	NA	TGTGCCATCAGTGCCCGACAGGGGGCAACGGATACGCAGTATTTT	CAISARQGATDTQYF
TRBD1	TRBV5-6	TRBJ2-5	13	many	TGTGCCAGCAGCTATTGGACAGGGGAGACCCAGTACTTC	CASSYWTGETQYF
NA	TRBV4-2	TRBJ2-6	14	NA	TGTGCCAGCAGCCAAGATCCCGGGGAGAACGTCCTGACTTTC	CASSQDPGENVLTF
NA	TRBV6-5	TRBJ1-5	14	NA	TGTGCCAGCAGTTACCTCCCTTCGAGTCAGCCCCAGCATTTT	CASSYLPSSQPQHF
TRBD1	TRBV7-2	TRBJ1-1	15	NA	TGTGCCAGCAGCTTAAACGGACAGGTACGGGGTGAAGCTTTCTTT	CASSLNGQVRGEAFF
NA	TRBV19	TRBJ2-3	17	NA	TGTGCCAGTAGTATATTTTCCGGTCGGACAAGCACAGATACGCAGTATTTT	CASSIFSGRTSTDTQYF
TRBD2	TRBV11-2	TRBJ2-1	18	NA	TGTGCCAGCAGCTTAGGTTCGGGGACTAGCGAGACCTACAATGAGCAGTTCTTC	CASSLGSGTSETYNEQFF
TRBD2	TRBV7-9	TRBJ2-7	16	medium-sized	TGTGCCAGCAGCTTAGGCGCTAGCGGGACGCGCTACGAGCAGTACTTC	CASSLGASGTRYEQYF
NA	TRBV20-1	TRBJ1-1	11	NA	TGCAGTGCTATACAGAACACTGAAGCTTTCTTT	CSAIQNTEAFF
NA	TRBV6-6	TRBJ2-7	14	NA	TGTGCCAGCAGTACCCGGGACATAGCCTACGAGCAGTACTTC	CASSTRDIAYEQYF
NA	TRBV3-1/TRBV3-2	TRBJ1-2	15	NA	TGTGCCAGCAGCTCAGAGAGGCCTCCGAACTATGGCTACACCTTC	CASSSERPPNYGYTF
TRBD2	TRBV24-1	TRBJ2-3	18	once	TGTGCCACCAGTGACCCCTCCCGGGGGGGGGCTGCGGGAGATACGCAGTATTTT	CATSDPSRGGAAGDTQYF
TRBD1	TRBV7-6	TRBJ1-5	15	NA	TGTGCCAGCAGCCCGACCGGGACAGGGTATCAGCCCCAGCATTTT	CASSPTGTGYQPQHF
NA	TRBV6-2/TRBV6-3	TRBJ1-1	14	NA	TGTGCCAGCAGTCACGATACTAGCCCGAGGGATCCTTTCTTT	CASSHDTSPRDPFF
TRBD2	TRBV5-1	TRBJ2-5	13	NA	TGCGCCAGCGGTGCGGGGGGCAGTGGGACCCAGTACTTC	CASGAGGSGTQYF
TRBD1	TRBV9	TRBJ2-4	15	NA	TGTGCCAGCAGCGTAGAGGGGACAGCGTTCGACATTCAGTACTTC	CASSVEGTAFDIQYF
TRBD2	TRBV28	TRBJ2-1	16	NA	TGTGCCAGCAGTTTACATGGCGGGAGCTCCTACAATGAGCAGTTCTTC	CASSLHGGSSYNEQFF
NA	TRBV5-1	TRBJ2-3	14	NA	TGCGCCAGCAGCTTGGGATCGGCAGCGGATACGCAGTATTTT	CASSLGSAADTQYF
NA	TRBV6-5	TRBJ1-1	12	NA	TGTGCCAGCAGTTACGGGCAGGGTGAGGCTTTCTTT	CASSYGQGEAFF
NA	TRBV28	TRBJ2-7	12	once	TGTGCCAGCAGTTTAGCAGGATTCGAGCAGTACTTC	CASSLAGFEQYF
NA	TRBV10-3	TRBJ2-6	15	once	TGTGCCATCAGGATAGGGGTCTCTGGGGCCAACGTCCTGACTTTC	CAIRIGVSGANVLTF
NA	TRBV12-3/TRBV12-4	TRBJ1-1	13	NA	TGTGCCAGCAGACCCACAGTTGGCACTGAAGCTTTCTTT	CASRPTVGTEAFF
TRBD1	TRBV19	TRBJ1-4	15	NA	TGTGCCAGTAGTATAGGGACAGGGCTTAATGAAAAACTGTTTTTT	CASSIGTGLNEKLFF
TRBD2	TRBV7-8	TRBJ2-1	16	once	TGTGCCAGCAGATTAAAGCGGGAGGGCACCTACAATGAGCAGTTCTTC	CASRLKREGTYNEQFF
TRBD1	TRBV2	TRBJ2-7	14	NA	TGTGCCAGCACTCTGGGACAGGGGGACTACGAGCAGTACTTC	CASTLGQGDYEQYF